A selection of T cell receptor beta chains follows, all from one sample in a study of T cells expressing NK-cell markers. Reanalyzing the 5' RACE reads, TCRdb keeps one entry per CDR3 protein, without DNA. This sample carries 350,000 to 450,000 distinct CDR3 sequences, with under 6.5% going to the ten biggest clones. The sequenced sample was blood T cells: a sorted CD56 or NKG2C T cell subset, CD4+ or CD8+ T cells, or bulk PBMC T cells (not recorded which). These receptors came from a man aged 18-70 years in good health. Each CDR3 is given with its conserved first and last residue. Fields, in order: V gene, J gene, CDR3 protein.

V: TRBV7-2
J: TRBJ1-5
CDR3: CASSNTGANQPQHF

V: TRBV2
J: TRBJ1-5
CDR3: CASSGQGSNQPQHF

V: TRBV2
J: TRBJ2-2
CDR3: CASRSDRLLNTGELFF

V: TRBV7-9
J: TRBJ2-5
CDR3: CASTERTGLSETQYF

V: TRBV6-2/TRBV6-3
J: TRBJ2-5
CDR3: CASSKSGQLETQYF

V: TRBV12-3/TRBV12-4
J: TRBJ1-2
CDR3: CASSLSRGGAGYTF

V: TRBV2
J: TRBJ1-2
CDR3: CASRSKSGSYGYTF

V: TRBV29-1
J: TRBJ2-7
CDR3: CSVTYRGRVSYEQYF

V: TRBV11-2
J: TRBJ1-3
CDR3: CASSLAGRLSGNTIYF

V: TRBV5-4
J: TRBJ2-3
CDR3: CASSDGDPRTDTQYF

V: TRBV7-2
J: TRBJ1-5
CDR3: CASSLVEDGNQPQHF

V: TRBV11-3
J: TRBJ2-3
CDR3: CASSLEPLPGTQYF

V: TRBV6-5
J: TRBJ2-1
CDR3: CASSYTGSNEQFF

V: TRBV5-1
J: TRBJ2-3
CDR3: CASTPRGTNTGQTNWGTDTQYF

V: TRBV3-1
J: TRBJ2-5
CDR3: CASSQTSTRRGETQYF

V: TRBV19
J: TRBJ2-7
CDR3: CASSMGHGQVYEQYF

V: TRBV4-1
J: TRBJ2-1
CDR3: CASSPGDSWDEQFF

V: TRBV20-1
J: TRBJ2-5
CDR3: CSARLQGVRTQYF

V: TRBV28
J: TRBJ1-2
CDR3: CASSHNRGRIYGYTF

V: TRBV27
J: TRBJ1-2
CDR3: CASSYRPGQGPGYTF

V: TRBV6-1
J: TRBJ2-4
CDR3: CASSPEGLIAKNIQYF

V: TRBV7-8
J: TRBJ2-7
CDR3: CASRGGGSPYEQYF

V: TRBV19
J: TRBJ2-1
CDR3: CASSIIAGGSHNEQFF

V: TRBV6-5
J: TRBJ1-2
CDR3: CASREARGYTF

V: TRBV12-3/TRBV12-4
J: TRBJ2-1
CDR3: CASSLILASHEQFF

V: TRBV4-2
J: TRBJ1-6
CDR3: CASSQDGAWIGALHF

V: TRBV3-1
J: TRBJ2-1
CDR3: CASSQDRNPYNEQFF

V: TRBV20-1
J: TRBJ1-1
CDR3: CSARGHINTEAFF

V: TRBV6-6
J: TRBJ2-1
CDR3: CASRDSSLGEQFF

V: TRBV7-7
J: TRBJ2-7
CDR3: CASTPKEYEQYF

V: TRBV6-1
J: TRBJ2-1
CDR3: CASSELLSSYNEQFF

V: TRBV28
J: TRBJ1-1
CDR3: CASSTIPAEEAFF

V: TRBV12-3/TRBV12-4
J: TRBJ2-3
CDR3: CASRRGGGTDTQYF

V: TRBV6-2/TRBV6-3
J: TRBJ1-2
CDR3: CASSPYTADSVGYGYTF

V: TRBV20-1
J: TRBJ2-3
CDR3: CSAALAVDTQYF

V: TRBV5-1
J: TRBJ2-3
CDR3: CASAATGTRTDTQYF

V: TRBV12-5
J: TRBJ2-3
CDR3: CASGLVHPRAGGVNTDTQYF

V: TRBV12-3/TRBV12-4
J: TRBJ2-1
CDR3: CAFAMRGAPEQFF

V: TRBV2
J: TRBJ2-7
CDR3: CASTGTGGYEQYF

V: TRBV20-1
J: TRBJ2-1
CDR3: CSPSLGGYNEQFF

V: TRBV7-8
J: TRBJ1-2
CDR3: CASSLSDRAINYGYTF

V: TRBV27
J: TRBJ1-4
CDR3: CASRIGQGNEKLFF

V: TRBV5-1
J: TRBJ2-3
CDR3: CASSPLGRRATDTQYF

V: TRBV12-3/TRBV12-4
J: TRBJ1-2
CDR3: CASSPSEGNYGYTF

V: TRBV20-1
J: TRBJ2-6
CDR3: CSARGGTGSGANVLTF

V: TRBV20-1
J: TRBJ1-5
CDR3: CSARDRGHQPQHF

V: TRBV5-4
J: TRBJ2-1
CDR3: CASSLGGASLNEQFF

V: TRBV5-1
J: TRBJ2-6
CDR3: CASSLDAGATSGANVLTF

V: TRBV27
J: TRBJ1-3
CDR3: CVGQRGQGNTIYF

V: TRBV11-2
J: TRBJ2-2
CDR3: CASSLSGVYTGELFF

V: TRBV7-3
J: TRBJ2-1
CDR3: CASSLSGDRGNYNEQFF

V: TRBV7-9
J: TRBJ2-5
CDR3: CASSKLAGGPETQYF

V: TRBV29-1
J: TRBJ1-5
CDR3: CSADPTGPVNQPQHF

V: TRBV24-1
J: TRBJ2-3
CDR3: CATSEEVISDTQYF